This is a list of T cell receptor beta chains from one sample in a study of early T cells in non-severe SARS-CoV-2 infection. TCRdb re-called the 5' RACE reads with MiXCR, one entry per CDR3 protein. The sample shows about 89,000 distinct CDR3 sequences, roughly 14% of them seen only once. Sequenced: whole blood. The receptors derive from an adult who was a healthcare worker with PCR-confirmed SARS-CoV-2 infection or an uninfected control (not recorded which). Both conserved end residues are part of each CDR3. D genes are given only for firm matches. Expanded clones are given a class, and other clones once, few, many or no size at all.

abundance	v_gene	d_gene	j_gene	CDR3aa	CDR3nt
NA	TRBV29-1	NA	TRBJ2-5	CSVGGQTGETQYF	TGCAGCGTAGGGGGGCAGACGGGAGAGACCCAGTACTTC
NA	TRBV3-1	TRBD2	TRBJ2-5	CASSPSGRRGETQYF	TGTGCCAGCAGCCCCTCGGGTAGGCGGGGGGAGACCCAGTACTTC
few	TRBV4-1	TRBD2	TRBJ2-5	CASSPIGGGETQYF	TGCGCCAGCAGCCCGATCGGGGGGGGAGAGACCCAGTACTTC
NA	TRBV20-1	NA	TRBJ2-6	CSARLGHSGANVLTF	TGCAGTGCAAGATTGGGACACTCTGGGGCCAACGTCCTGACTTTC
NA	TRBV5-6	NA	TRBJ2-5	CASSQQETQYF	TGTGCCAGCAGCCAGCAAGAGACCCAGTACTTC
few	TRBV7-8	NA	TRBJ1-2	CASSLASGGQRGYTF	TGTGCCAGCAGCTTAGCGAGCGGGGGGCAGAGGGGCTACACCTTC
few	TRBV10-3	NA	TRBJ2-3	CAISDPPWGRTDETDTQYF	TGTGCCATCAGTGACCCTCCCTGGGGGAGGACAGACGAAACGGATACGCAGTATTTT
NA	TRBV19	NA	TRBJ2-5	CASSMYPGKETQYF	TGTGCCAGTAGTATGTATCCAGGGAAAGAGACCCAGTACTTC
few	TRBV27	NA	TRBJ2-5	CASSPTWGGSETQYF	TGTGCCAGCAGCCCTACATGGGGGGGCTCAGAGACCCAGTACTTC
NA	TRBV12-3/TRBV12-4	TRBD1	TRBJ1-2	CASYYRGDGYTF	TGTGCCAGCTATTACAGGGGGGATGGCTACACCTTC
NA	TRBV7-8	NA	TRBJ1-5	CASSLALADGNQPQHF	TGTGCCAGCAGCTTAGCCTTGGCGGATGGAAATCAGCCCCAGCATTTT
many	TRBV30	NA	TRBJ2-1	CAWSVLSSYNEQFF	TGTGCCTGGAGTGTATTAAGCTCCTACAATGAGCAGTTCTTC
few	TRBV27	TRBD1	TRBJ1-2	CASRGQGTYGYTF	TGTGCCAGCAGAGGACAGGGAACCTATGGCTACACCTTC
once	TRBV7-2	NA	TRBJ2-6	CASSNRIGANVLTF	TGTGCCAGCAGCAATCGGATCGGGGCCAACGTCCTGACTTTC
many	TRBV12-3/TRBV12-4	TRBD1	TRBJ1-2	CASSLPGTANGYTF	TGTGCCAGCAGTTTACCCGGGACAGCGAATGGCTACACCTTC
NA	TRBV10-2	NA	TRBJ1-1	CASSERGIMNTEAFF	TGCGCCAGCAGTGAGCGGGGGATCATGAACACTGAAGCTTTCTTT
NA	TRBV28	NA	TRBJ2-5	CASTTQETQYF	TGTGCCAGCACGACCCAAGAGACCCAGTACTTC
NA	TRBV5-1	NA	TRBJ2-1	CASSPRTGSKIEQFF	TGCGCCAGCAGCCCGCGGACTGGGTCTAAGATTGAGCAGTTCTTC
many	TRBV29-1	NA	TRBJ1-2	CSVGGTRGYTF	TGCAGCGTAGGGGGGACTCGTGGCTACACCTTC
NA	TRBV29-1	NA	TRBJ1-2	CSVEDKGANYGYTF	TGCAGCGTTGAAGACAAAGGGGCTAACTATGGCTACACCTTC
NA	TRBV10-3	TRBD1	TRBJ1-5	CATETGTGGYQPQHF	TGTGCCACGGAAACCGGGACAGGGGGCTATCAGCCCCAGCATTTT
few	TRBV12-3/TRBV12-4	NA	TRBJ2-3	CASSFDQSTDTQYF	TGTGCCAGCAGTTTTGACCAGAGCACAGATACGCAGTATTTT
NA	TRBV21-1	NA	TRBJ2-1	CASSLRRGDYNEQFF	TGTGCCAGCAGCCTCAGGAGGGGGGATTACAATGAGCAGTTCTTC
NA	TRBV27	NA	TRBJ2-5	CASLQETQYF	TGTGCCAGCCTCCAAGAGACCCAGTACTTC
NA	TRBV2	NA	TRBJ1-1	CASSPGENTEAFF	TGTGCCAGCAGTCCTGGGGAGAACACTGAAGCTTTCTTT
many	TRBV5-1	TRBD1	TRBJ1-4	CASSLAGTEVNEKLFF	TGCGCCAGCAGCTTGGCTGGGACAGAGGTTAATGAAAAACTGTTTTTT